These 4 T cell receptor beta chains originate from one sample sequenced in a study of post-analysis software for immune sequencing data. Overall study findings and caveats: About five TRBV segments, including TRBV5-6, TRBV5-1 and TRBV20-1, were more frequent in patients than controls.

Prepared libraries of TCR beta cDNA carried unique molecular identifiers. TCRdb reanalysed the PCR reads using MiXCR and keeps one entry per CDR3 protein. This table has some 690,000 distinct CDR3 sequences, over 45% appearing once. Their cognate antigens are unknown. Input material: blood. These receptors were taken from a girl under 10 years old with multiple sclerosis.

The genes are TRBV12-3 or TRBV12-4 and TRBJ1-4, with D possibly being TRBD1 (5 bases). V was clipped by 3 bases and J by 8 bases, with 7 bases between them. There are 12 residues in the CDR3. The CDR3 region has the DNA TGTGCCAGCAGTTTTGAGGGGGAAAAACTGTTTTTT. Translation gives CASSFEGEKLFF.

The chain joins TRBV4-1 to TRBJ1-1; D is ambiguous. The V gene lost 3 bases and the J gene lost 5 bases, with 13 bases spanning the gap. This CDR3 spans 14 amino acids. From germline, CDR1 is MGHRA and CDR2 YSYEKL. The CDR3 bases are TGCGCCAGCAGCCAGCCGGGGAGAGCTACTGAAGCTTTCTTT. It yields the protein CASSQPGRATEAFF.

The chain employs TRBV5-1 and TRBJ1-5; 10 nucleotides align to TRBD1. The V gene's germline CDR1 is SGHRS and CDR2 YFSETQ. The CDR3 length is 15 residues. V trimming: 0 bases; J trimming: 6 bases; junction bases outside the gene matches: 3. The CDR3 is CASSLEGQGFQPQHF. CDR3 DNA sequence: TGCGCCAGCAGCTTGGAGGGACAGGGGTTTCAGCCCCAGCATTTT. Filled out from reference TRBV5-1 and TRBJ1-5, the complete variable domain reads KAGVTQTPRYLIKTRGQQVTLSCSPISGHRSVSWYQQTPGQGLQFLFEYFSETQRNKGNFPGRFSGRQFSNSRSEMNVSTLELGDSALYLCASSLEGQGFQPQHFGDGTRLSIL.

The V and J genes are TRBV5-5 and TRBJ2-2, with 7 bases lining up with TRBD2. The germline CDR1 and CDR2 sequences are SGHKS and YYEKEE (reference sequence). The J segment lost 7 bases and the V segment lost 4 bases, leaving 10 bases of the junction unmatched. The CDR3 has 15 amino acids. The CDR3 here is CASSPPPTSLGELFF. In DNA form, the CDR3 reads TGTGCCAGCAGCCCACCCCCGACTAGCCTCGGGGAGCTGTTTTTT.